What follows is one T cell receptor beta chain and its context. What antigen it recognizes has not been identified. Base qualities were left out, and no much larger clone turns up one base away. The CDR3 holds 14 amino acids from the cysteine to the phenylalanine. Only CDR3 DNA is held: 42 bases, read in frame from base 1. The germline V gene specifies SGHRS as CDR1 and YFSETQ as CDR2. V is shortened by 0 bases, J by 7 bases, and the region joining them spans 8 bases. This specimen belongs to a study of blood T cells in healthy people across ages (dated by TCRdb to 2014 to 2015). Turning to the overall study: In model experiments, template switching captured roughly one uniquely barcoded TCR beta cDNA molecule for every two T cells. Using deep sequencing normalized with unique cDNA molecular identifiers, the study measured how TCR beta repertoire diversity changes with age. Four age groups were formed from the donors: young (average about 15 years), middle-aged (around 37), aged (about 62) and long-lived (82). Two additional independent replicas of 1 million unique cDNA reads from the same blood draw were analyzed for two donors (one aged 18 to 29 and one aged 80 or older).

The library relied on 5' RACE. Instrument used: Illumina HiSeq 2500. The second PCR ran for about 6 to 11 cycles and used a J-beta primer mix along with a sample-barcoded 5' primer. A unique molecular identifier was introduced onto each TCR beta cDNA molecule by a template-switch 5' adaptor carrying 12 random nucleotides. At least 2.5 million CDR3-containing paired-end reads were obtained from each sample. The Mint cDNA synthesis kit, primed by a TRBC-specific oligonucleotide, was used to synthesize first-strand cDNA from all RNA. Following uracil-DNA glycosylase treatment, all cDNA underwent a first 18-cycle PCR with the universal primers M1SS and BC2_uni_R. The study's own analysis went as follows. Normalization of each sample was performed by random selection of 1 million high-quality reads, each carrying a distinct molecular identifier. Reads with shared molecular identifiers were discarded instead of being binned into consensus sequences. CDR3 identification, clonotype clustering and error correction used MiTCR with a Q25 quality threshold and the strictest error-elimination algorithm. A nonparametric unseen species model with Euler transformation was used to estimate a lower bound on total TCR beta diversity. In TCRdb, the public reads were trimmed at Q25 with fastp and aligned with MiXCR, with productive beta chains retained. Rows are unified per CDR3 protein, each entry keeping the most common DNA and genes. These V and J calls originate from TCRdb's pipeline instead of the authors' own analysis. The sample table contains roughly 800,000 distinct CDR3 sequences; only one count was recorded for roughly 25% of them. Under 4.5% of the sample lies in the top ten.

Paper-wide results and their limitations: Estimates of total diversity from one million sequenced T cells were regarded as lower bounds and underestimates. Since profiling was done on bulk unsorted PBMCs, naive and antigen-experienced compartments could not be conclusively compared. The long-lived group showed more naive CD4+ T cells, fewer expanded clones and increased TCR diversity than the aged group, suggesting age selection. As age increased, observed TCR beta diversity per million T cells dropped in a roughly linear way, and a significant reduction was already evident by age 40. Observed TCR beta diversity correlated strongly with the percentage of naive T cells measured by flow cytometry. Because the CMV infection status of the donors was unknown, age-related changes in expanded clonotypes may potentially have been confounded.

The donors were roughly 39 Caucasian individuals from Russia, aged roughly 6 to 100 years, who were systemically healthy. Each donor gave 8 to 10 milliliters of peripheral blood, collected into EDTA-treated Vacutainer tubes. Ficoll-Paque density-gradient centrifugation was used to isolate PBMCs, with at least 6.5 million per sample. Trizol reagent was used to extract total RNA from the PBMCs, yielding at least 5.5 micrograms per sample. For every donor, an aliquot of PBMCs went through flow cytometry to measure the percentages of naive CD45RAhigh/CD27high T cells. Separately, the same data were catalogued under a study of T cells of mothers and their children. From that second study: Nine systemically healthy Caucasian individuals served as donors, namely three mothers together with their six children. cDNA synthesis consumed the entire amount of extracted RNA, loaded at around 1.5 ug RNA in each 15 ul reaction. In the second PCR, the M1S primer added sample barcodes and 2-4 random nucleotides. Over 9.5 million TCR beta CDR3 reads were obtained for each mother, and around 3 million reads were obtained for each child. TCR recombination output is similarly shaped by thymic selection in related and unrelated pairs, with a minor effect exerted by inherited differences. Normalized repertoire overlap in related mother-child pairs was always slightly higher than in unrelated mother-child pairs, but the difference was never significant. No persistent microchimeric T cell clones were found, with a detection sensitivity of roughly 100 clones per million clonotypes. The study used deep NGS to compare TCR beta repertoires of mothers and children, seeking features distinguishing related mother-child pairs from unrelated individuals. Mothers averaged roughly 40 +/- 4 years of age and children averaged around 11 +/- 4 years. Libraries were sequenced on Illumina HiSeq 2000 with 100+100 nt paired-end reads after adapter ligation with NEBNext reagents. To prevent cross-contamination, the mother and child libraries were prepared a month apart and were sequenced in separate runs. For each donor, somewhere between roughly 450,000 and 2,000,000 distinct TCR beta clonotypes were identified. Naive TCR beta clonotypes were estimated from low-frequency clonotypes matched to each donor's FACS-determined naive share, without sorting.

The sequence joins TRBV5-1 to TRBJ1-6, with no confident D gene call. Material: blood. This TCR derives from a boy between 10 and 17 years old in good health. The nucleotide sequence reads as follows: TGCGCCAGCAGCTTGGGACAAGCAAATTCACCCCTCCACTTT. This gives the protein CASSLGQANSPLHF.